This entry describes one T cell receptor beta chain. Its antigen is currently unknown. Germline-derived CDR1 and CDR2 are SGHVS and FQNEAQ. Unmatched junction bases numbered 6, after V lost 5 bases and J lost 6 bases. The CDR3 covers 14 residues. The data are from a study of T cell clones after liver transplantation. Study-level points and caveats: Migration into the graft, not deletion, may explain lost graft donor-reactive T cells. Post-transplant, graft-donor-reactive CD4 TCRbeta sequences in blood dropped significantly in most of the 8 subjects.

TCRdb's table, derived via immunoSEQ multiplex PCR, lists solely in-frame clones and lacks some. Of tens of thousands of clones in the sample, approximately 70% were seen once. This chain joins TRBV7-8 and TRBJ2-1, with TRBD2 identical over 8 bases. The sequence came from a human patient who received a liver transplant. Some T cells may be transferred from the graft donor. The sequencing used CD4+ T cells from blood, collected at the approximately 15-month timepoint. Here the CDR3 DNA reads TGTGCCAGCAGCCCCCGGACTAGCAGCAATGAGCAGTTCTTC. Encoded protein: CASSPRTSSNEQFF.